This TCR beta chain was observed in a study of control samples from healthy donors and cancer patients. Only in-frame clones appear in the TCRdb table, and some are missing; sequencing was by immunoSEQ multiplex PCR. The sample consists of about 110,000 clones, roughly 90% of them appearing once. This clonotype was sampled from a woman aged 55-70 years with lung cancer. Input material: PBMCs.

The CDR3 spells CASSQALSNGYTF. CDR3 coding DNA: TGTGCCAGCAGCCAAGCTCTTTCGAATGGCTACACCTTC. The V and J genes are TRBV3-1 (or the pseudogene TRBV3-2) and TRBJ1-2; D gene uncertain. Germline loops: CDR1 LGHDT, CDR2 YNNKEL (reference sequence). With 1 base removed from V and 6 bases from J, the gap between germline ends came to 9 bases. This CDR3 contains 13 residues.